This TCR beta chain was obtained from a study of blood T cell repertoires in COVID-19. Study summary: Nucleic acid was either cDNA or gDNA, and it came from T cells, B-cell-depleted T cells, or PBMCs.

V lost 6 bases to trimming and J lost 8 bases; unmatched junction nucleotides: 18. The CDR3 loop spans 16 amino acids. CDR1 is LNHDA, CDR2 SQIVND, per germline (reference sequence). Measured with immunoSEQ multiplex PCR; TCRdb has only the in-frame clones, and not every one. The table includes 150,000 to 200,000 clones, around 79% detected once. What was sequenced was PBMCs or T cells enriched from blood (not recorded which). This sequence was found in a man aged 50-60 years who had recovered from COVID-19. The V and J genes are TRBV19 and TRBJ2-7, with 8 positions matching TRBD1. The CDR3 is CASSHQTLGQGGKQYF. The CDR3 region has the DNA TGTGCCAGTAGCCACCAGACCCTCGGACAGGGCGGTAAGCAGTACTTC.